This T cell receptor (beta chain) was retrieved from a study of T cells in Graves' hyperthyroidism and ophthalmopathy. Study background: Peripheral blood was obtained at initial diagnosis, preceding any treatment.

A patient was excluded if there was uncontrolled infection, other autoimmune disease, pregnancy or lactation. Trimming took off 9 bases at V and 4 bases at J, with 13 bases between the two ends. The CDR3 contains 13 residues. Germline CDR1 is SNHLY and CDR2 is FYNNEI. Many counts were recorded for this clonotype. No antigen is known for it. Amplified regions were TCR beta CDR3 sequences from RNA transcripts. When the TCR CDR3 underwent first-round RT-PCR, the HTBI primer set was used. In TCRdb, the multiplex PCR reads were re-called with MiXCR into one record per CDR3 protein. The table includes hundreds of thousands of distinct CDR3 sequences, over 12% detected once. Findings and caveats of the study: A model built on 13 V-J features separated ophthalmopathy from stable hyperthyroidism. Most expanded thyroid clonotypes above 0.001 also appeared in blood.

This chain uses TRBV2 with TRBJ1-3; maybe TRBD1 (6 bases). The sequenced material came from blood. The receptor comes from a woman in her thirties or forties with Graves' ophthalmopathy. CDR3 nucleotides: TGTGCCAGTAAACAGGGTCCCGGAAACACCATATATTTT. Residues: CASKQGPGNTIYF.